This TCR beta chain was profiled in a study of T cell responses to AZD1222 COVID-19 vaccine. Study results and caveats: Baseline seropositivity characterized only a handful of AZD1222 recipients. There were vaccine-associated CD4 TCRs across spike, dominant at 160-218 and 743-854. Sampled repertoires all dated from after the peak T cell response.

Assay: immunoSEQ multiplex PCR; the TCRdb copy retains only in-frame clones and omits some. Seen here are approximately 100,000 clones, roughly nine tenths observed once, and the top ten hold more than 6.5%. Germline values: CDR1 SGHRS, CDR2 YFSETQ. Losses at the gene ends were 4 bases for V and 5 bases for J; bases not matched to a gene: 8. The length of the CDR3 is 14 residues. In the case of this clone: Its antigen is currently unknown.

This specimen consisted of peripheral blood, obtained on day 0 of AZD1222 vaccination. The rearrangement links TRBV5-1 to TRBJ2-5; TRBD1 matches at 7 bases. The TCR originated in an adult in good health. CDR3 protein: CASSDTGTAETQYF. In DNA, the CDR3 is TGCGCCAGCAGCGACACCGGGACAGCGGAGACCCAGTACTTC. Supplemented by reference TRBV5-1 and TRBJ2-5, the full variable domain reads KAGVTQTPRYLIKTRGQQVTLSCSPISGHRSVSWYQQTPGQGLQFLFEYFSETQRNKGNFPGRFSGRQFSNSRSEMNVSTLELGDSALYLCASSDTGTAETQYFGPGTRLLVL.